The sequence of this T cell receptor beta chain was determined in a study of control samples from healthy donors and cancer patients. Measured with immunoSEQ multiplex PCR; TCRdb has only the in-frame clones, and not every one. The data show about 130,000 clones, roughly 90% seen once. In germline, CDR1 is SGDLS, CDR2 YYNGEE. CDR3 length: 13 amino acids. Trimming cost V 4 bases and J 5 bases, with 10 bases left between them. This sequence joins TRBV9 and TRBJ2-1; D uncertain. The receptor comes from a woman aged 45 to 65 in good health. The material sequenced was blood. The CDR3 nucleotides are TGTGCCAGCAGCCCCCCGGTGGACAATGAGCAGTTCTTC. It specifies CASSPPVDNEQFF.